The clone carrying this TCR beta chain was counted between two and nine times. The antigen is unknown. The sample comes from a study of T cell repertoires in cytomegalovirus infection. The wider study: Both a matching HLA type and CMV infection were indicated by public TCR beta signatures. Study results and limitations: Predominance within the ex vivo response was attributable to HLA-C-restricted CMV-specific TCR beta clonotypes.

TCRdb analysed the reads with MiXCR anew, one entry per CDR3 protein. The sample includes hundreds of thousands of distinct CDR3 sequences, almost 30% of them seen just once. The V end was cut by 0 bases, the J end by 7 bases, with 11 bases between. The germline V gene encodes CDR1 SGDLS and CDR2 YYNGEE. CDR3 length: 14 residues. This TCR was recovered from a human donor in good health (CMV status not recorded). Some clones in this sample may be carry-over from other donors' samples. The source material was cultured PBMCs, sampled from culture after CMV antigen stimulation. The chain links TRBV9 to TRBJ1-3; D unresolved. The CDR3 coding sequence is TGTGCCAGCAGCGTAGGGGGTGCCGAGAACACCATATATTTT. Its translation: CASSVGGAENTIYF.